The 3 T cell receptor beta chains below come from one sample, sequenced in a study of blood T cells in healthy people across ages. Alongside a J-beta primer mix, a sample-barcoded 5' primer served in a second PCR lasting about 6 to 11 cycles. TCRdb recomputed calls from the 5' RACE reads with MiXCR, one row per CDR3 protein. The table has about 1.6 million distinct CDR3 sequences, roughly 32% seen once. Specimen: blood. The receptor source for this set is a young woman in good health.

This clonotype was seen more than once but under ten times. The chain carries TRBV20-1 and TRBJ1-1; no reliable D call. The V end lost 0 bases, the J end lost 3 bases, and 17 bases lay between the germline ends. The germline gives CDR1 DFQATT, CDR2 SNEGSKA (reference sequence). The CDR3 loop spans 16 amino acids. CDR3 DNA sequence: TGCAGTGCTAGAGATCGGGTTGTAGGGTTATACACTGAAGCTTTCTTT. It translates to CSARDRVVGLYTEAFF.

About this clonotype itself: A much larger clone sits a single nucleotide away, making a read error possible. The gene calls are TRBV4-1 and TRBJ1-2, with D maybe TRBD1 (5 bases). The germline V and J ends were trimmed by 5 bases and 4 bases, with 17 bases remaining between them. Germline V gene sequence: CDR1 MGHRA, CDR2 YSYEKL. The CDR3 spans 15 residues. The CDR3 DNA reads TGCGCCAGCAGCGCTACGGGGGAGCATAGCTATGGCTACACCTTC. Its translation is CASSATGEHSYGYTF.

In its sample, this clonotype was seen a few times. The chain links TRBV7-9 to TRBJ2-3; 7 positions match TRBD2. This CDR3 region has 15 residues. Trimming at V came to 3 bases and at J to 13 bases, leaving 16 bases not matched to a gene. Per the germline V gene, CDR1 is SEHNR and CDR2 is FQNEAQ (reference sequence). This CDR3 reads CASSFYEPGLGVEYF. The CDR3 DNA reads TGTGCCAGCAGCTTCTACGAACCAGGACTAGGGGTGGAGTATTTT.